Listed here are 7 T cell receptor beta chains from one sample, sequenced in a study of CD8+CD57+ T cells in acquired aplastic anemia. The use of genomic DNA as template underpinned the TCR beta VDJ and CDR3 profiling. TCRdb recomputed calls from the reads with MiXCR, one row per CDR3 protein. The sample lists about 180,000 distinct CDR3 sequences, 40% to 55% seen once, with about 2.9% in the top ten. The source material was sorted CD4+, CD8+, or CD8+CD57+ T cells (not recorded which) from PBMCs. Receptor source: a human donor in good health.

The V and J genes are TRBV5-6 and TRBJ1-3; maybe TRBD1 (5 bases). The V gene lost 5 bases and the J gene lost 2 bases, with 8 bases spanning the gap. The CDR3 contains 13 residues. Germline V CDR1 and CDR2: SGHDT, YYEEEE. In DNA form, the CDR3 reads TGTGCCAGCAGGATGGGGGCTGGAAACACCATATATTTT. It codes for CASRMGAGNTIYF.

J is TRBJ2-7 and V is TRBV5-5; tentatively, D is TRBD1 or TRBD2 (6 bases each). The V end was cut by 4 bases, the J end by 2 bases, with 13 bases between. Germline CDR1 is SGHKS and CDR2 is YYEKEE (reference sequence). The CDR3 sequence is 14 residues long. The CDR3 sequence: CASSLSGATYEQYF. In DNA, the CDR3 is TGTGCCAGCAGCCTGTCGGGGGCTACCTACGAGCAGTACTTC.

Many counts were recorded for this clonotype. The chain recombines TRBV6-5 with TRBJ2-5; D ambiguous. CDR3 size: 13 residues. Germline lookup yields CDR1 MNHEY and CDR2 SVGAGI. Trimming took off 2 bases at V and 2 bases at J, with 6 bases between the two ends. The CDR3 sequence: CASSYRAQETQYF. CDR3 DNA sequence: TGTGCCAGCAGTTACAGGGCGCAAGAGACCCAGTACTTC.

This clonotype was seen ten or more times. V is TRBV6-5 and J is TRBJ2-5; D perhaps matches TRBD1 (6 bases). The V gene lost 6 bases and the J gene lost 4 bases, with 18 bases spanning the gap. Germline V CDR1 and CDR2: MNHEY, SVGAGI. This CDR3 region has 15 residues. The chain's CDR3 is CASRFSGVGRETQYF. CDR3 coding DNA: TGTGCCAGCAGATTCTCAGGGGTAGGGAGAGAGACCCAGTACTTC.

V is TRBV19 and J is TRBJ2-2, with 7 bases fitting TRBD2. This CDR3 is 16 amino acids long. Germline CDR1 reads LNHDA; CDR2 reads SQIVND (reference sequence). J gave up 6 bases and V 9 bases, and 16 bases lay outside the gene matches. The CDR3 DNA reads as TGTGCCAGCAGCGTGGGGGGGAAAGTCCGGGCCGGGGAGCTGTTTTTT. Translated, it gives CASSVGGKVRAGELFF.

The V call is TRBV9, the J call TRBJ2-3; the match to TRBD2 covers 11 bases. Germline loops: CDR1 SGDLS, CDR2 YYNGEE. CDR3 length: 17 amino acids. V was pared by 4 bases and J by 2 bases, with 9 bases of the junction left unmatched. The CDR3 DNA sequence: TGTGCCAGCAGCACGCCTACTAGCGGGGGTTACACAGATACGCAGTATTTT. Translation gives CASSTPTSGGYTDTQYF.

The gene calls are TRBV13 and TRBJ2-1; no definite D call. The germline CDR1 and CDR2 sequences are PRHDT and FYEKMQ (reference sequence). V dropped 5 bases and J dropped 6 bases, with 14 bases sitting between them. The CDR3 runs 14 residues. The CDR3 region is CASSATTFGNEQFF. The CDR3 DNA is TGTGCCAGCAGCGCTACTACCTTCGGCAATGAGCAGTTCTTC.